This T cell receptor (beta chain) is drawn from a study of T cell changes during pregnancy in multiple sclerosis (dated by TCRdb to about 2019). Regarding the research as a whole: Changes in the T cell repertoire over the course of pregnancy were examined in this study in women with multiple sclerosis.

Preparation of the library involved the immunoSEQ multiplex PCR assay. TCRdb mirrors the immuneACCESS table, restricted to in-frame sequences. Some clones are absent from its copies; in checked studies, under half trace to an unresolved V gene, and the reason for the others is unknown. The sample table shows some 28,000 clones, and around 88% are seen once. In total, the top ten clones hold approximately 3.4% of the sample. Including the terminal cysteine and phenylalanine, the CDR3 comprises 15 residues. Of the read, only the CDR3 DNA is kept; its 45 bases are in frame from base 1. Trimming takes 2 bases from V and 6 bases from J, and the germline ends sit 11 bases apart. CDR1 MNHEY and CDR2 SMNVEV are derived from the germline V gene (reference sequence). About this clone itself: The specificity of this receptor is unknown. No base-level quality is on record; no much larger clone is a single base apart.

The sequence came from a female donor in good health, enrolled as a control in a pregnancy study. The rearrangement combines TRBV27 with TRBJ1-6; the D gene is not confidently resolved. This material consisted of CD4+ T cells from peripheral blood mononuclear cells, taken in the first trimester of pregnancy. Here is the DNA: TGTGCCAGCAGTTTAGAGAGACGGAGTAATTCACCCCTCCACTTT. This sequence encodes CASSLERRSNSPLHF.